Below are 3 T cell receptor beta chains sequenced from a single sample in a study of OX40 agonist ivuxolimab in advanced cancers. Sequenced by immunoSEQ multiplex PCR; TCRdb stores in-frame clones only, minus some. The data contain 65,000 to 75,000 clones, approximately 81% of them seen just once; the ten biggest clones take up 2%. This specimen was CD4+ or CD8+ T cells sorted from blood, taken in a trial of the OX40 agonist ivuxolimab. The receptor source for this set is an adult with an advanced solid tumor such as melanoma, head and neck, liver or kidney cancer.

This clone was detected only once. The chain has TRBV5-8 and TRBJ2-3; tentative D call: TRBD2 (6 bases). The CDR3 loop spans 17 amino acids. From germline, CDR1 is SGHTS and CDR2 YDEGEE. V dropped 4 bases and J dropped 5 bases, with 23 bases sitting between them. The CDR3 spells CASSPDWGRRGIDTQYF. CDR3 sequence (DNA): TGTGCCAGCAGCCCCGATTGGGGGAGGAGGGGTATAGATACGCAGTATTTT. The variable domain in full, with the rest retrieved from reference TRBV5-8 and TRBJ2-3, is EAGVTQSPTHLIKTRGQQATLRCSPISGHTSVYWYQQALGLGLQFLLWYDEGEERNRGNFPPRFSGRQFPNYSSELNVNALELEDSALYLCASSPDWGRRGIDTQYFGPGTRLTVL.

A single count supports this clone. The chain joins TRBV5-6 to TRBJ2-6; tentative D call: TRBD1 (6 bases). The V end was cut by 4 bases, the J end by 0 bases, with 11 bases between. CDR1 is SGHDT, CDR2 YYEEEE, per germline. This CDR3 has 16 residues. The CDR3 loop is CASSRQGGSGANVLTF. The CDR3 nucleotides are TGTGCCAGCAGCCGCCAAGGGGGCTCTGGGGCCAACGTCCTGACTTTC.

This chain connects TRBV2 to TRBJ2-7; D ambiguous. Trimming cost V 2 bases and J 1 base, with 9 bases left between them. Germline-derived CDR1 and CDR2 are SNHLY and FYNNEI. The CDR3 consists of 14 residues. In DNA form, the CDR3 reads TGTGCCAGCAGTGAACCCCGTAGATCCTACGAGCAGTACTTC. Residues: CASSEPRRSYEQYF.